This T cell receptor beta chain emerged from a study of T cell responses to AZD1222 COVID-19 vaccine. Notes on this clone: Its antigen is undetermined.

Repertoires were generated with immunoSEQ multiplex PCR, while TCRdb's copy carries only in-frame clones and drops some. Here the sample spans roughly 190,000 clones, about 89% being singletons. The CDR3 totals 16 residues. Germline lookup yields CDR1 LNHDA and CDR2 SQIVND (reference sequence). Trimming removed 5 bases from V and 1 base from J, with 14 bases in between. Study-wide findings and caveats: Repertoires were sampled only after the peak T cell response.

The study pooled second doses at about 4 or about 12 weeks. V is TRBV19 and J is TRBJ2-2; perhaps TRBD2 as D (6 bases). This sequence originates from an adult who received the AZD1222 COVID-19 vaccine. This material consisted of peripheral blood, taken 28 days after the second AZD1222 dose. Written as DNA, the CDR3 is TGTGCCAGTAGTCTCCTGTGGACTAAGAACACCGGGGAGCTGTTTTTT. This encodes CASSLLWTKNTGELFF.